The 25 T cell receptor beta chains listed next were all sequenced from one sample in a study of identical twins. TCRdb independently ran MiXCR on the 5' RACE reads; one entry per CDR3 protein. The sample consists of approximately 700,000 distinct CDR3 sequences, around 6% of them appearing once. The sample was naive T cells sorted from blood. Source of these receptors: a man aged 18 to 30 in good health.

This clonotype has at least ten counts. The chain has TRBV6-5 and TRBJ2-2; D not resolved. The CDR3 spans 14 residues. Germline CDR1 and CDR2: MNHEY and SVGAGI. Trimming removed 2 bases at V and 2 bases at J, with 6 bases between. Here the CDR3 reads CASSYGGNTGELFF. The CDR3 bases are TGTGCCAGCAGTTACGGCGGAAACACCGGGGAGCTGTTTTTT.

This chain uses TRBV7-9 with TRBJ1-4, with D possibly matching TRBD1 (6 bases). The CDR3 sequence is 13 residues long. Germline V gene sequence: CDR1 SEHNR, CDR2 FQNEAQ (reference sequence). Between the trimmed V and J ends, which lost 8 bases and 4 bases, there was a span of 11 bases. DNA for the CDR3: TGTGCCAGCGGGGGGCTGGGTAATGAAAAACTGTTTTTT. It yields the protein CASGGLGNEKLFF.

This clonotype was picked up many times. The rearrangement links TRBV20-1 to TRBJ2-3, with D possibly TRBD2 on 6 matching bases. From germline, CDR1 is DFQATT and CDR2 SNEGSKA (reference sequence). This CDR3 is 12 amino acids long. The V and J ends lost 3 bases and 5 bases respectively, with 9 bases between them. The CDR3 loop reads CSARRAGDTQYF. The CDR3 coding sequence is TGCAGTGCTAGGCGAGCGGGAGATACGCAGTATTTT.

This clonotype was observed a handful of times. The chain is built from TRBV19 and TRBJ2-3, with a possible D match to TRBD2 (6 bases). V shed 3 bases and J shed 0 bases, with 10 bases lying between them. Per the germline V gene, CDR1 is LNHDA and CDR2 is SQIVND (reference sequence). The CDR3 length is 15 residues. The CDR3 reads CASSIKGTSTDTQYF. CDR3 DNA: TGTGCCAGTAGTATCAAGGGGACTAGCACAGATACGCAGTATTTT.

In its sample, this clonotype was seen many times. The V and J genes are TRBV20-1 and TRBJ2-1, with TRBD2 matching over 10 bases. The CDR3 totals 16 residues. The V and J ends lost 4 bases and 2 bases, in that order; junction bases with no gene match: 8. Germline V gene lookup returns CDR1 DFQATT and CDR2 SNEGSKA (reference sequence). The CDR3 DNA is TGCAGTGCTACTGTTAGCGGGAGGCAGACCTACAATGAGCAGTTCTTC. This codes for CSATVSGRQTYNEQFF.

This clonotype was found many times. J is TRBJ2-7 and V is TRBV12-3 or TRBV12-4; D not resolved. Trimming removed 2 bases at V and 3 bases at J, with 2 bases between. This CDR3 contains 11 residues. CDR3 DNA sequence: TGTGCCAGCAGTTTAAACTACGAGCAGTACGTC. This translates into CASSLNYEQYV.

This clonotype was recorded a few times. The CDR3 nucleotides are TGTGCCAGCAGTTACGAGAGGGGTTCACCCCTCCACTTT. Its translation: CASSYERGSPLHF. This chain uses TRBV6-5 with TRBJ1-6; maybe TRBD1 (5 bases). This CDR3 contains 13 residues. Trimming stripped 2 bases from V and 9 bases from J, with 8 bases between. In germline, CDR1 is MNHEY, CDR2 SVGAGI.

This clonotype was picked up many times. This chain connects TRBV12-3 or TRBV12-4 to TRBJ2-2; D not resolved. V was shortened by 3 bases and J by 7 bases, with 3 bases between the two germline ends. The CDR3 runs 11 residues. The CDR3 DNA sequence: TGTGCCAGCAGTTTTATCGGGGAGCTGTTTTTT. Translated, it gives CASSFIGELFF.

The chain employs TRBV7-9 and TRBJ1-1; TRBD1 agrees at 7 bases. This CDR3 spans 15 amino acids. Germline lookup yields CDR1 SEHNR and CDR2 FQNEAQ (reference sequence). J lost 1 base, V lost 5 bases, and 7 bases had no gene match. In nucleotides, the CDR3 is TGTGCCAGCAGCAACCAGGGGGGGGGGAACACTGAAGCTTTCTTT. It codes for CASSNQGGGNTEAFF.

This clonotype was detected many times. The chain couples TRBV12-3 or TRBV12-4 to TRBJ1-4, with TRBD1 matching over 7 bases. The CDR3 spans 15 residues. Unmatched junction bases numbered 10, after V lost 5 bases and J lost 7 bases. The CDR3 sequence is CASSPWDRDPEKLFF. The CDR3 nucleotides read TGTGCCAGCAGTCCCTGGGACAGAGACCCTGAAAAACTGTTTTTT.

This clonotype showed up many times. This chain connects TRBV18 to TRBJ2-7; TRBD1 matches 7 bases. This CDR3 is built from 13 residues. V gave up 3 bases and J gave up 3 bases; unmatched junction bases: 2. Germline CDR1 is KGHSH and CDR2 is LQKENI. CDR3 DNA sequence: TGTGCCAGCTCACCGGGACAGAACTACGAGCAGTACGTC. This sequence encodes CASSPGQNYEQYV.

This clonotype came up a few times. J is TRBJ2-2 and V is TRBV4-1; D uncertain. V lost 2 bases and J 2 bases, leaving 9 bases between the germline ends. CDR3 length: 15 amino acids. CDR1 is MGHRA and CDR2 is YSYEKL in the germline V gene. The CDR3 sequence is CASSQIGINTGELFF. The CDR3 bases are TGCGCCAGCAGCCAAATCGGAATAAACACCGGGGAGCTGTTTTTT.

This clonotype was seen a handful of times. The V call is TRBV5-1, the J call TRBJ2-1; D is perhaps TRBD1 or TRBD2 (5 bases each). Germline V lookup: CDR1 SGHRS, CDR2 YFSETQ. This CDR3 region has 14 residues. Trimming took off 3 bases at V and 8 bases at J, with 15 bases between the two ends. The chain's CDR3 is CASSYPGTVDEQFF. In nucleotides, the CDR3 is TGCGCCAGCAGCTATCCCGGGACGGTCGATGAGCAGTTCTTC.

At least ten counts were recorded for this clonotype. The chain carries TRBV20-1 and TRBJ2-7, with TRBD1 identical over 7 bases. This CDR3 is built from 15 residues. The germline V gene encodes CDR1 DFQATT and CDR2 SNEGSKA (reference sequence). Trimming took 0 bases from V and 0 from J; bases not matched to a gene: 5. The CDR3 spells CSARDGGQSSYEQYV. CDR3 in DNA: TGCAGTGCTAGAGATGGGGGACAGAGCTCCTACGAGCAGTACGTC.

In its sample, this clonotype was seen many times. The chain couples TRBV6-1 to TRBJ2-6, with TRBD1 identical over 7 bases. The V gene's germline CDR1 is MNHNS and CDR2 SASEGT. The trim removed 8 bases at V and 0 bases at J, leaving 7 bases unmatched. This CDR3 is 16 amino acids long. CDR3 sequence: CASYGQVISGANVLTF. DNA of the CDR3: TGTGCCAGCTATGGACAGGTGATCTCTGGGGCCAACGTCCTGACTTTC.

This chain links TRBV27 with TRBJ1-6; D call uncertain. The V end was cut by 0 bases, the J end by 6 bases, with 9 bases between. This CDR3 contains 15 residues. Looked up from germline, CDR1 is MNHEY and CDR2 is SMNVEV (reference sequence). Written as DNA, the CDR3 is TGTGCCAGCAGTTTATCGAAATTGACTAATTCACCCCTCCACTTT. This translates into CASSLSKLTNSPLHF.

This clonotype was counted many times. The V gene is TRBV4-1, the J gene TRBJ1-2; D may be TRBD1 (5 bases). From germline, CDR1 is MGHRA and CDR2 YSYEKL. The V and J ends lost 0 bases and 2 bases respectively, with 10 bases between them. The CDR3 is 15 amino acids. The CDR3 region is CASSQDLDRNYGYTF. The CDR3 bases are TGCGCCAGCAGCCAAGATCTCGACAGAAACTATGGCTACACCTTC.

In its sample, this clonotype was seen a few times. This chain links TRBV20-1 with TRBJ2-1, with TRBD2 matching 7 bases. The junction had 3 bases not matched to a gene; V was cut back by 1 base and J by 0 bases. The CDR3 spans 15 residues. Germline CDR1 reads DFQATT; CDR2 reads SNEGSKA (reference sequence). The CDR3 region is CSARALAVSYNEQFF. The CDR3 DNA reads TGCAGTGCTAGAGCGCTAGCGGTCTCCTACAATGAGCAGTTCTTC.

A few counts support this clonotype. CDR3 sequence (DNA): TGTGCCAGCAGCGCTCTAAGTCGCACTGAAGCTTTCTTT. The encoded protein is CASSALSRTEAFF. The chain recombines TRBV7-8 with TRBJ1-1; D is undetermined. The CDR3 consists of 13 residues. CDR1 and CDR2 (germline): SGHVS, FQNEAQ. Trimming stripped 5 bases from V and 4 bases from J, with 11 bases between.

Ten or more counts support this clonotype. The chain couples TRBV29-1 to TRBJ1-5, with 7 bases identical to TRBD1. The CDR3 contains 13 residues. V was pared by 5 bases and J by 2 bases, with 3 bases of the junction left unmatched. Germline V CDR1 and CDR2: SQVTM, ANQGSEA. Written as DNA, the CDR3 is TGCAGCGTTCTAGACAGGGGCAATCAGCCCCAGCATTTT. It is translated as CSVLDRGNQPQHF.

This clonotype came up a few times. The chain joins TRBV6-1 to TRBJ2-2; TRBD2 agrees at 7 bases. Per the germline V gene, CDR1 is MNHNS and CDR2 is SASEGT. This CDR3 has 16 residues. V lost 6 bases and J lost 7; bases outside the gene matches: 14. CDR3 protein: CASSHRLALLGGELFF. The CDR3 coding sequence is TGTGCCAGCAGCCATCGACTAGCCCTTCTCGGCGGGGAGCTGTTTTTT.

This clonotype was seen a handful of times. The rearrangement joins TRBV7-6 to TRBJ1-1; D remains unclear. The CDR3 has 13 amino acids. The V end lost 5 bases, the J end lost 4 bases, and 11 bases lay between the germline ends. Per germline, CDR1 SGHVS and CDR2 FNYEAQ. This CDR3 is CASSPEVGTEAFF. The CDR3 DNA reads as TGTGCCAGCAGCCCAGAGGTCGGCACTGAAGCTTTCTTT.

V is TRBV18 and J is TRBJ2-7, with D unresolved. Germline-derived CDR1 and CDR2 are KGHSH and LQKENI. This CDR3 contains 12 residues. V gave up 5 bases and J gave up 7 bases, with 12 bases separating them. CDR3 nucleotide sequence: TGTGCCAGCTCATATCCCGGCCGAGAGCAGTACTTC. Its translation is CASSYPGREQYF.

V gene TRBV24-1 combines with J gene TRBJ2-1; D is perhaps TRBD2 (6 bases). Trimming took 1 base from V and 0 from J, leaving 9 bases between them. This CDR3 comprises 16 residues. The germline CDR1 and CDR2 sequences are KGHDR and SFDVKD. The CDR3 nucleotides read TGTGCCACCAGTGATTTCAGGACTACCTCCTACAATGAGCAGTTCTTC. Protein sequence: CATSDFRTTSYNEQFF.

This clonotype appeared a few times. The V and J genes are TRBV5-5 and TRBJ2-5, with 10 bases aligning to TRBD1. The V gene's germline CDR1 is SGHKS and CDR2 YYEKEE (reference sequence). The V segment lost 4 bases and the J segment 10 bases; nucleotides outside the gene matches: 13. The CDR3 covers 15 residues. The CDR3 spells CASSPGQGPLGDQYF. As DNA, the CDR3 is TGTGCCAGCAGCCCGGGACAGGGGCCCCTAGGGGACCAGTACTTC.